This T cell receptor beta chain came from a study of T cells after yellow fever vaccination (dated by TCRdb to about 2019). Describing the broader study: Libraries from fractions with low cell numbers were prepared with the SMART-Seq v4 Ultra Low Input RNA kit. Blood was drawn at multiple timepoints before and after primary and secondary immunization, with bulk PBMC replicates and cell subsets isolated. To follow T-cell clones before and after primary and booster YFV17D yellow fever vaccination, bulk TCR alpha and beta repertoires were sequenced over time. Two healthy male donors, one aged 18 to 30 and one aged 30 to 40 years, made up the cohort.

TCR cDNA was synthesized by 5'RACE template switching, through which a universal primer site and unique molecular identifiers were introduced. Priming for cDNA synthesis came from both the TCR alpha and TCR beta constant segments. Library amplification involved two PCR steps, and the second step added sample barcodes and sequencing adapters. Libraries were sequenced on Illumina HiSeq 2500 (2x100 bp) or NovaSeq (2x150 bp). As for the authors' bioinformatics: MIGEC handled demultiplexing of reads and collapsing into UMI consensus sequences, while MiXCR performed V(D)J alignment. Vaccine-responding clonotypes were identified with edgeR using replicate PBMC samples, with FDR below 0.01 and a log2 fold change above 5 up to day 15 being required. Each bulk clonotype was labeled CD4 or CD8 based on which sequenced repertoire, CD4 or CD8, contained the clonotype at higher abundance. TCRdb passed the public sequencing reads through fastp at Q25 and MiXCR, retaining productive beta sequences. For every CDR3 protein sequence, its rows merge into one entry that carries the most common genes and DNA. The authors' filters were not applied to this entry. The sample data list about 350,000 distinct CDR3 sequences, and 7% to 9% of these were observed just once. Of the sample, 17% is held by the ten largest clones.

Results the study describes overall, beyond this receptor: A small share of clonotypes was detected in both CD4 and CD8 compartments, with the overlap likely arising from convergent recombination. FACS-sorted repertoires could contain abundant contaminating clonotypes from the bulk population, so computational filtering was required. After the booster, most of the clones that had expanded following primary vaccination were detected again (roughly 96% of CD4 and around 90% of CD8), which suggests that memory was broadly maintained. The secondary T-cell response was weaker than the primary response but faster, peaking on day 5 instead of day 15. The study included only two donors, which limits how far the findings can be generalized.

CDR1 and CDR2 are drawn from the germline V gene: SGHVS, FQNEAQ. From cysteine to phenylalanine, the CDR3 is 14 amino acids long. Of all the DNA, just the CDR3 is kept, 42 bases in frame from base 1. The junction carries 4 bases between V and J, which are trimmed by 1 base and 0 bases respectively. The treatment or condition label for this specimen denotes: live attenuated yellow fever vaccine strain. At each blood-draw timepoint, two biological replicates of bulk PBMCs were collected. A standard Ficoll-Paque protocol was used to isolate PBMCs from peripheral blood. TriZol was used to extract RNA from bulk PBMCs, from CD4 and CD8 fractions, and from dextramer-positive and dextramer-negative fractions. This clonotype was counted at least ten times. Its target antigen remains unknown. No base-level quality is on record; no much larger clone is a single base apart.

Recombination joined TRBV7-8 with TRBJ1-3, with an unclear D gene assignment. The sample in question was PBMCs, obtained around 45 days after the first yellow fever vaccination. This clonotype was sampled from a man between 18 and 29 years old who received the YFV17D yellow fever vaccine. The nucleotide sequence reads TGTGCCAGCAGCTTAGAGTACTCTGGAAACACCATATATTTT. Its product reads: CASSLEYSGNTIYF.